The clone carrying this TCR beta chain was recorded only once. At one boundary the junction diverges from the germline segment, which might be a read error. Alongside a J-beta primer mix, a sample-barcoded 5' primer served in a second PCR lasting about 6 to 11 cycles. TCRdb called the 5' RACE reads again in MiXCR, with one record for every CDR3 protein. The data contain 1.5 million to 1.8 million distinct CDR3 sequences, 35% to 45% of them seen just once; the ten biggest clones take up 4%. Germline V lookup: CDR1 SEHNR, CDR2 FQNEAQ (reference sequence). There are 15 residues in the CDR3. The data belong to a study of blood T cells in healthy people across ages.

The specimen was blood. The sequence was obtained from a woman between 18 and 29 years old in good health. The chain recombines TRBV7-9 with TRBJ2-1; tentatively, D is TRBD1 (6 bases). The CDR3 DNA is TGTGCCAGCAGCCGGACAGCCAGCTCCTACAATGGGCAGTTCTTC. Encoded protein: CASSRTASSYNGQFF.